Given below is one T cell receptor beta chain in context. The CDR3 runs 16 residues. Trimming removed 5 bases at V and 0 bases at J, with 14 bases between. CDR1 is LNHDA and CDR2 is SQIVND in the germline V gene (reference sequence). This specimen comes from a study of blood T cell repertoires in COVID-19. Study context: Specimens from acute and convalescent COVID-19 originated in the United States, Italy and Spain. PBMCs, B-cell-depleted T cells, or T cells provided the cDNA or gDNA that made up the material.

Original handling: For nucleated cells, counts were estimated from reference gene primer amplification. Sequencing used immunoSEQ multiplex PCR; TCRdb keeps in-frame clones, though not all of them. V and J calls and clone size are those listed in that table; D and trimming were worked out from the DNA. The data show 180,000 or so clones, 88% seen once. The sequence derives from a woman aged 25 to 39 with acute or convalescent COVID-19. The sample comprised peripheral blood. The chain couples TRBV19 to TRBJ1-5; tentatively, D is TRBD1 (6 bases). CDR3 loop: CASSARTGLSNQPQHF. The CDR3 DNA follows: TGTGCCAGTAGTGCCCGAACAGGGCTTAGCAATCAGCCCCAGCATTTT.